This TCR beta chain was profiled in a study of OX40 agonist ivuxolimab in advanced cancers. Overall study context: A mean age of roughly 62 years, range roughly 20 to 85, was recorded, and around 85% were male. Partial responses were observed in three patients, of whom one had hepatocellular carcinoma and two had cutaneous melanoma. Findings of the study overall: CD8+ T cells were the subset that, on average, had more expanded clones than CD4+.

Concerning this clone itself: Its matching antigen is unknown.

Produced via immunoSEQ multiplex PCR; TCRdb's table is partial and in-frame only. The sample holds roughly 5,100 clones, roughly three fifths seen once. A history of autoimmune disease or systemic immunosuppression excluded patients. Trimming left V 3 bases short and J 6 bases short, with 7 bases between. CDR1 and CDR2 (germline): SGDLS, YYNGEE. The CDR3 runs to 12 residues. The sequence was obtained from an adult with an advanced solid tumor such as melanoma, head and neck, liver or kidney cancer. The source was CD4+ or CD8+ T cells sorted from blood, collected in a trial of the OX40 agonist ivuxolimab. The gene calls are TRBV9 and TRBJ2-1; D remains ambiguous. Written as DNA, the CDR3 is TGTGCCAGCAGCGGAAGACCCAATGAGCAGTTCTTC. It yields the protein CASSGRPNEQFF.